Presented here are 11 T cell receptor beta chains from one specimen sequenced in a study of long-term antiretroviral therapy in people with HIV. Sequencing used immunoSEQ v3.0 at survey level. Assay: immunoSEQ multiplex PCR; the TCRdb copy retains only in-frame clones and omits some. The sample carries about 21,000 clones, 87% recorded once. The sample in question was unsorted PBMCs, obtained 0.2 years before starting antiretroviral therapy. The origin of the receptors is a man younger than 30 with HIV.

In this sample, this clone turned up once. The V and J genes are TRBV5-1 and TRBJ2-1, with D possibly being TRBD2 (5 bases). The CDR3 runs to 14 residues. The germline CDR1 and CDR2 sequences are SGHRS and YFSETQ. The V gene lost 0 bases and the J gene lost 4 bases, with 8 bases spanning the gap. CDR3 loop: CASSLARLYNEQFF. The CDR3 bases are TGCGCCAGCAGCTTGGCCCGACTATACAATGAGCAGTTCTTC.

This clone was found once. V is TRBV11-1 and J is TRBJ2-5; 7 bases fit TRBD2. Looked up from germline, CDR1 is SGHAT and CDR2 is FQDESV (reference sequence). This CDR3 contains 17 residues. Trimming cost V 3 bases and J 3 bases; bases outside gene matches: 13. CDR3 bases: TGTGCCAGCAGCTTCCCCGTAAGCGGGATAGGAAAAGAGACCCAGTACTTC. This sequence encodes CASSFPVSGIGKETQYF.

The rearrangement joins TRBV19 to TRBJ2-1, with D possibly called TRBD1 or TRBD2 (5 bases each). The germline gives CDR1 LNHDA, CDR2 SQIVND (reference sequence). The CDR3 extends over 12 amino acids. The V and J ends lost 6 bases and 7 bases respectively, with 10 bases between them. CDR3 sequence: CASSPGRNEQFF. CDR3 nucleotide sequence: TGTGCCAGTAGCCCGGGACGGAATGAGCAGTTCTTC.

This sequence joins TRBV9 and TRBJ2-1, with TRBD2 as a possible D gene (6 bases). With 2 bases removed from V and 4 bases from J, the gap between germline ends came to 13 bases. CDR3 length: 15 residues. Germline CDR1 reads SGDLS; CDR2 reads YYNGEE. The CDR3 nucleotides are TGTGCCAGCAGCGTTGGTACTAGCTATTACAATGAGCAGTTCTTC. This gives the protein CASSVGTSYYNEQFF. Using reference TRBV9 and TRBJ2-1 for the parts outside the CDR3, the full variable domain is DSGVTQTPKHLITATGQRVTLRCSPRSGDLSVYWYQQSLDQGLQFLIQYYNGEERAKGNILERFSAQQFPDLHSELNLSSLELGDSALYFCASSVGTSYYNEQFFGPGTRLTVL.

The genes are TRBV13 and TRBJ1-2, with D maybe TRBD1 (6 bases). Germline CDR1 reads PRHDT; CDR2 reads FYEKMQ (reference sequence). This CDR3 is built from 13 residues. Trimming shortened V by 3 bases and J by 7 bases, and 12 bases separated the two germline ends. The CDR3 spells CASSFRGGSGYTF. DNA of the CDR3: TGTGCCAGCAGCTTCAGGGGAGGTAGTGGCTACACCTTC.

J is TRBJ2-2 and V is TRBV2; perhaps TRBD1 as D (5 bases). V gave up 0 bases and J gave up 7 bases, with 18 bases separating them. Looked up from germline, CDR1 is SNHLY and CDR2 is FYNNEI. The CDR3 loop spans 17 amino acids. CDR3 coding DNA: TGTGCCAGCAGTGAAGCGAGACAGTCTTGGAATGGCGGGGAGCTGTTTTTT. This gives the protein CASSEARQSWNGGELFF.

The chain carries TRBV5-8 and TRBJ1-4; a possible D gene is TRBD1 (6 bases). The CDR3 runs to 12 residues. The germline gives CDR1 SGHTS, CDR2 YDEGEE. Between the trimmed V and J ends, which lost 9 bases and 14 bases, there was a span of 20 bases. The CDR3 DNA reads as TGTGCCAACTTAGCCGGGACAATGGGTCTGTTTTTT. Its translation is CANLAGTMGLFF. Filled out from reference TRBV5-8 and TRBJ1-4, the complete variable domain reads EAGVTQSPTHLIKTRGQQATLRCSPISGHTSVYWYQQALGLGLQFLLWYDEGEERNRGNFPPRFSGRQFPNYSSELNVNALELEDSALYLCANLAGTMGLFFGSGTQLSVL.

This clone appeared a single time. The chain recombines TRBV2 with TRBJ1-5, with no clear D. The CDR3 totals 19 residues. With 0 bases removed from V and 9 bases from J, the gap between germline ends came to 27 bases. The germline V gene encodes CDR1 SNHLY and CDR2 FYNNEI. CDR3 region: CASSEAVWPTNDLEWPQHF. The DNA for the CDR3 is TGTGCCAGCAGTGAAGCAGTTTGGCCTACTAATGACCTAGAGTGGCCCCAGCATTTT. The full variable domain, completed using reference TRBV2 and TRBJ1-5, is EPEVTQTPSHQVTQMGQEVILRCVPISNHLYFYWYRQILGQKVEFLVSFYNNEISEKSEIFDDQFSVERPDGSNFTLKIRSTKLEDSAMYFCASSEAVWPTNDLEWPQHFGDGTRLSIL.

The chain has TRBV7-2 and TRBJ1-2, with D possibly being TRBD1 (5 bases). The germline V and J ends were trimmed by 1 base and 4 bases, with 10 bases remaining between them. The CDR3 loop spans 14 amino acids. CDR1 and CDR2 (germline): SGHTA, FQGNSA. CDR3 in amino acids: CASSLDTGPYGYTF. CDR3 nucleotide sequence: TGTGCCAGCAGCTTAGACACGGGACCCTATGGCTACACCTTC. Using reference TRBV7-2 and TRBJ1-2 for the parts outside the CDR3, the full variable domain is GAGVSQSPSNKVTEKGKDVELRCDPISGHTALYWYRQSLGQGLEFLIYFQGNSAPDKSGLPSDRFSAERTGGSVSTLTIQRTQQEDSAVYLCASSLDTGPYGYTFGSGTRLTVV.

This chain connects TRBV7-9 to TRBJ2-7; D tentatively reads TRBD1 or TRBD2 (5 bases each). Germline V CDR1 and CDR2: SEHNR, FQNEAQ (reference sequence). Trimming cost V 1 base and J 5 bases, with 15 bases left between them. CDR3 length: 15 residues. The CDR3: CASSLEGRSWDEQYF. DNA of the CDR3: TGTGCCAGCAGCTTAGAGGGGAGATCGTGGGACGAGCAGTACTTC.

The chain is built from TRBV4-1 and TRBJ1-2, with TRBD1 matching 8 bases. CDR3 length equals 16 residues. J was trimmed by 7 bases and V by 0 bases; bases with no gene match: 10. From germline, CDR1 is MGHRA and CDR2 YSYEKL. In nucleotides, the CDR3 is TGCGCCAGCAGCCAAGATCTAGGACAGGGAGGAGGTGGCTACACCTTC. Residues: CASSQDLGQGGGGYTF.